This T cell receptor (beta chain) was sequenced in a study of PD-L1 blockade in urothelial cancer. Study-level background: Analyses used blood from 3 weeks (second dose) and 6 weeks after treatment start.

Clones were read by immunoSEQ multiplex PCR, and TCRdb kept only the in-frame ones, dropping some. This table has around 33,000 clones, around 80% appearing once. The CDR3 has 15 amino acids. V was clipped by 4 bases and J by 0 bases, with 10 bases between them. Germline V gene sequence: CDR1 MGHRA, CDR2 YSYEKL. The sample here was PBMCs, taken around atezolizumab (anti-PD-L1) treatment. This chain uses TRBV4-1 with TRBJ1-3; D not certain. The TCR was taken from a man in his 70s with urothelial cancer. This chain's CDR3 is CASSRALGSGNTIYF. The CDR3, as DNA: TGCGCCAGCAGCCGAGCACTTGGCTCTGGAAACACCATATATTTT.